One sample yielded the 19 T cell receptor beta chains listed below, sequenced in a study of PD-L1 blockade in urothelial cancer. Sequenced by immunoSEQ multiplex PCR; TCRdb stores in-frame clones only, minus some. The sample has about 82,000 clones, about 81% seen once. Sequences were derived from PBMCs, sampled around atezolizumab (anti-PD-L1) treatment. The receptors come from a man between 65 and 79 years old with urothelial cancer.

The chain recombines TRBV11-1 with TRBJ2-7, with D maybe TRBD1 (6 bases). Germline CDR1 and CDR2: SGHAT and FQDESV (reference sequence). This CDR3 spans 16 amino acids. V lost 2 bases, J lost 5 bases, and 19 bases lay in between. CDR3 nucleotides: TGTGCCAGCAGCTTACTGACAGGCTTTACAACCCACGAGCAGTACTTC. Encoded protein: CASSLLTGFTTHEQYF.

The rearrangement joins TRBV4-1 to TRBJ2-5; the match to TRBD1 covers 7 bases. V gave up 3 bases and J gave up 3 bases; unmatched junction bases: 7. Germline CDR1 reads MGHRA; CDR2 reads YSYEKL. This CDR3 is built from 15 residues. CDR3 nucleotide sequence: TGCGCCAGCAGCCAGATACAGGGGCTTGAAGAGACCCAGTACTTC. Its translation: CASSQIQGLEETQYF.

The V and J genes are TRBV18 and TRBJ2-2; D unclear. The V end lost 4 bases, the J end lost 3 bases, and 3 bases lay between the germline ends. CDR3 length: 12 amino acids. CDR1 KGHSH and CDR2 LQKENI come from the germline V gene. In nucleotides, the CDR3 is TGTGCCAGCTCACTAGACACCGGGGAGCTGTTTTTT. Translation gives CASSLDTGELFF.

The CDR3 loop is CASSDSGGDRATTEGSGNTIYF. The DNA of the CDR3 is TGTGCCAGCAGTGACTCAGGGGGGGACAGGGCCACTACCGAAGGCTCTGGAAACACCATATATTTT. V and J are TRBV6-4 and TRBJ1-3, with 9 bases matching TRBD1. V trimming: 0 bases; J trimming: 0 bases; junction bases outside the gene matches: 18. Germline V gene lookup returns CDR1 MRHNA and CDR2 SNTAGT. The CDR3 contains 22 residues.

The genes are TRBV28 and TRBJ1-1; TRBD1 is a possible D gene (6 bases). This CDR3 region has 14 residues. V lost 3 bases to trimming and J lost 0 bases, with 8 bases between them. The germline V gene encodes CDR1 MDHEN and CDR2 SYDVKM. CDR3 protein: CASSFGTLNTEAFF. DNA for the CDR3: TGTGCCAGCAGTTTTGGGACACTGAACACTGAAGCTTTCTTT.

The V call is TRBV5-6, the J call TRBJ1-2, with 8 bases fitting TRBD1. The CDR3 has 15 residues. Germline CDR1 SGHDT, CDR2 YYEEEE. J lost 2 bases, V lost 0 bases, and 3 bases had no gene match. The CDR3 region is CASSLGTGGNYGYTF. CDR3 in DNA: TGTGCCAGCAGCTTGGGAACAGGGGGAAACTATGGCTACACCTTC.

The chain joins TRBV2 to TRBJ2-7, with 9 positions matching TRBD1. The CDR3 length is 14 residues. Germline V gene lookup returns CDR1 SNHLY and CDR2 FYNNEI. Trimming at V came to 5 bases and at J to 0 bases, leaving 2 bases not matched to a gene. The chain's CDR3 is CASSKDRGSYEQYF. CDR3 nucleotide sequence: TGTGCCAGCAGTAAGGACAGGGGCTCCTACGAGCAGTACTTC. Based on the CDR3 plus reference TRBV2 and TRBJ2-7, the full variable domain is EPEVTQTPSHQVTQMGQEVILRCVPISNHLYFYWYRQILGQKVEFLVSFYNNEISEKSEIFDDQFSVERPDGSNFTLKIRSTKLEDSAMYFCASSKDRGSYEQYFGPGTRLTVT.

The CDR3 region is CASSLALWGAYEQYF. In DNA, the CDR3 is TGTGCCAGCAGCTTGGCCTTGTGGGGAGCCTACGAGCAGTACTTC. The rearrangement links TRBV5-6 to TRBJ2-7, with D possibly matching TRBD2 (5 bases). Germline CDR1 reads SGHDT; CDR2 reads YYEEEE. This CDR3 contains 15 residues. The V end lost 0 bases, the J end lost 2 bases, and 12 bases lay between the germline ends.

The V call is TRBV5-4, the J call TRBJ2-7; TRBD1 is a possible D gene (6 bases). The ends were cut back, 4 bases at V and 6 bases at J, with 23 bases in the middle. The CDR3 has 16 residues. Germline values: CDR1 SGHNT, CDR2 YYREEE (reference sequence). The CDR3 loop is CASSPQGGGSTREQYF. CDR3 nucleotide sequence: TGTGCCAGCAGCCCCCAGGGTGGGGGCTCGACCCGCGAGCAGTACTTC.

The J gene is TRBJ1-5, the V gene TRBV19; 9 bases map to TRBD1. The CDR3 runs to 15 residues. CDR1 LNHDA and CDR2 SQIVND come from the germline V gene (reference sequence). Germline trimming cut 4 bases from V and 7 bases from J; bases unmatched to any gene: 8. The CDR3 is CASSRTTGGEQPQHF. The CDR3, as DNA: TGTGCCAGTAGTAGAACTACAGGGGGCGAACAGCCCCAGCATTTT.

This clone has a handful of counts. The chain combines TRBV15 with TRBJ1-1, with 8 nucleotides matching TRBD1. V lost 4 bases, J lost 0 bases, and 4 bases stayed unmatched. CDR1 LNHNV and CDR2 YYDKDF come from the germline V gene (reference sequence). The CDR3 runs to 15 residues. The CDR3 reads CATSIRTGLNTEAFF. The CDR3, as DNA: TGTGCCACCAGCATCCGGACAGGGCTGAACACTGAAGCTTTCTTT.

V and J are TRBV12-5 and TRBJ1-5; the match to TRBD1 covers 9 bases. Germline V lookup: CDR1 LGHNT, CDR2 FRNRAP. With V trimmed by 4 bases and J by 2 bases, 3 bases remained unmatched. CDR3 length: 15 residues. The CDR3 loop is CASGSGQGGNQPQHF. In nucleotides, the CDR3 is TGTGCTAGTGGTTCGGGACAGGGCGGCAATCAGCCCCAGCATTTT.

This chain uses TRBV11-3 with TRBJ2-3; 7 nucleotides align to TRBD2. Trimming took 0 bases from V and 9 from J; bases not matched to a gene: 9. Germline V gene data show CDR1 as SGHNT and CDR2 as YENEEA. This CDR3 has 15 amino acids. The CDR3 coding sequence is TGTGCCAGCAGCTTAGAGGGCCAGCGGGAAAACACGCAGTATTTT. Amino acid sequence: CASSLEGQRENTQYF. Together with reference TRBV11-3 and TRBJ2-3, the CDR3 gives the full variable domain: EAGVVQSPRYKIIEKKQPVAFWCNPISGHNTLYWYLQNLGQGPELLIRYENEEAVDDSQLPKDRFSAERLKGVDSTLKIQPAELGDSAVYLCASSLEGQRENTQYFGPGTRLTVL.

The chain carries TRBV6-5 and TRBJ2-7, with 11 bases that match TRBD1. V lost 6 bases to trimming and J lost 9 bases; unmatched junction nucleotides: 13. This CDR3 comprises 15 residues. Germline assignment: CDR1 MNHEY and CDR2 SVGAGI. The CDR3 nucleotides read TGTGCCAGCAGCCCCGGGACAGGGGGATCTGCTAGGCAGTACTTC. It is translated as CASSPGTGGSARQYF.

The chain is built from TRBV2 and TRBJ2-2; 8 bases line up with TRBD2. Trimming cost V 6 bases and J 6 bases; bases outside gene matches: 6. Per germline, CDR1 SNHLY and CDR2 FYNNEI. This CDR3 has 14 residues. The CDR3 nucleotides are TGTGCCAGCAGGGGAACGGGGGGGGCCGGGGAGCTGTTTTTT. Its translation: CASRGTGGAGELFF.

The CDR3 sequence: CASTGLANTGELFF. CDR3 DNA sequence: TGTGCCAGTACAGGACTAGCCAACACCGGGGAGCTGTTTTTT. This chain connects TRBV19 to TRBJ2-2; 8 nucleotides align to TRBD2. The V gene end was trimmed by 7 bases and the J gene end by 2 bases; junction bases not matched to a gene: 3. The CDR3 runs to 14 residues. The germline gives CDR1 LNHDA, CDR2 SQIVND (reference sequence).

In its sample, this clone was seen once. CDR3 bases: TGTGCCAGCAGTAATTACAATGAGCAGTTCTTC. It encodes CASSNYNEQFF. The chain uses TRBV7-2 and TRBJ2-1; unclear D gene. The germline V gene encodes CDR1 SGHTA and CDR2 FQGNSA. This CDR3 comprises 11 residues. V dropped 6 bases and J dropped 4 bases, with 4 bases sitting between them.

The chain couples TRBV19 to TRBJ2-5; tentative D call: TRBD2 (6 bases). The V gene's germline CDR1 is LNHDA and CDR2 SQIVND (reference sequence). V gave up 5 bases and J gave up 3 bases, with 13 bases separating them. The CDR3 sequence is 14 residues long. The CDR3 region has the DNA TGTGCCAGTAGTCTCCGGGAGCTGGAAGAGACCCAGTACTTC. Its protein product is CASSLRELEETQYF. Full variable domain (remainder filled in from reference TRBV19 and TRBJ2-5): DGGITQSPKYLFRKEGQNVTLSCEQNLNHDAMYWYRQDPGQGLRLIYYSQIVNDFQKGDIAEGYSVSREKKESFPLTVTSAQKNPTAFYLCASSLRELEETQYFGPGTRLLVL.

A note on this clone: This may stem from a read error, because a much larger clone lies one nucleotide away. V is TRBV7-9 and J is TRBJ1-3; 7 positions agree with TRBD1. This CDR3 spans 16 amino acids. Germline V CDR1 and CDR2: SEHNR, FQNEAQ (reference sequence). The DNA for the CDR3 is TGTGCCAGCGGCTTAAGAGGGGGCATTGCTGGAAACACCATATATTTT. As protein: CASGLRGGIAGNTIYF.